The 4 T cell receptor beta chains presented below share a single source sample, sequenced in a study of T cells after yellow fever vaccination. TCRdb itself ran the 5' RACE reads through MiXCR, one entry per CDR3 protein. The data contain some 220,000 distinct CDR3 sequences, 2.5% to 3.5% of them seen just once; the ten biggest clones take up under 3.5%. This specimen consisted of CD4+ T cells sorted from PBMCs, obtained 10 days after the yellow fever booster vaccination. All receptors derive from a man between 18 and 29 years old who received the YFV17D yellow fever vaccine.

This clonotype was found many times. This rearrangement joins TRBV30 to TRBJ2-7; the D gene is possibly TRBD1 (5 bases). Germline V lookup: CDR1 GTSNPN, CDR2 SVGIG (reference sequence). V lost 0 bases and J lost 7, with 16 bases in between. CDR3 size: 14 residues. CDR3 DNA sequence: TGTGCCTGGAGTGTACGGACACCATCGAGGGAGCAGTACTTC. This encodes CAWSVRTPSREQYF.

This sequence joins TRBV7-8 and TRBJ2-2; D uncertain. This CDR3 spans 15 amino acids. CDR1 is SGHVS, CDR2 FQNEAQ, per germline. V was shortened by 7 bases and J by 0 bases, with 12 bases between the two germline ends. CDR3 coding DNA: TGTGCCAGCACCTTGACCGACGCGAACACCGGGGAGCTGTTTTTT. Protein product: CASTLTDANTGELFF.

This clonotype was seen many times. The V gene is TRBV6-2 or TRBV6-3, the J gene TRBJ2-1; D is ambiguous. Germline values: CDR1 MNHEY, CDR2 SVGEGT. The V end lost 8 bases, the J end lost 6 bases, and 14 bases lay between the germline ends. The CDR3 contains 13 residues. The CDR3 DNA sequence: TGTGCCAGCCGAACCACCTCGGGCAATGAGCAGTTCTTC. Translated, it gives CASRTTSGNEQFF.

There are a few counts of this clonotype. This chain uses TRBV28 with TRBJ2-1; possibly TRBD1 for D (6 bases). V was cut by 6 bases and J by 6 bases, with 15 bases left in between. The CDR3 covers 14 residues. The V gene's germline CDR1 is MDHEN and CDR2 SYDVKM. The CDR3: CASSPSDSANEQFF. Here the CDR3 DNA reads TGTGCCAGCAGCCCCTCGGACAGCGCCAATGAGCAGTTCTTC.